This TCR beta chain stems from a study of T cell responses to AZD1222 COVID-19 vaccine. Study observations and caveats: Donors, mostly white British, included more females; clonal diversity was possibly underestimated. Only 5 or 6 AZD1222 recipients were seropositive at baseline. In the spike-specific TCR repertoire, nearly half reportedly target unmutated variant regions.

Clones were sequenced by immunoSEQ multiplex PCR, and TCRdb holds only the in-frame ones, with some missing. This repertoire shows about 140,000 clones, 90% to 95% found once; its top ten account for around 12%. On this clone itself: Its antigen is as yet unknown.

Trimming took off 4 bases at V and 0 bases at J, with 13 bases between the two ends. CDR1 and CDR2 from the germline V gene are LNHDA and SQIVND (reference sequence). The CDR3 extends over 16 amino acids. Material: peripheral blood, obtained after recovery from COVID-19. The J gene is TRBJ1-3, the V gene TRBV19, with a weak D call TRBD1 (5 bases). The source is an adult who had recovered from COVID-19. The CDR3 DNA is TGTGCCAGTAGTACCCCGGGACCGCACTCTGGAAACACCATATATTTT. Protein: CASSTPGPHSGNTIYF.